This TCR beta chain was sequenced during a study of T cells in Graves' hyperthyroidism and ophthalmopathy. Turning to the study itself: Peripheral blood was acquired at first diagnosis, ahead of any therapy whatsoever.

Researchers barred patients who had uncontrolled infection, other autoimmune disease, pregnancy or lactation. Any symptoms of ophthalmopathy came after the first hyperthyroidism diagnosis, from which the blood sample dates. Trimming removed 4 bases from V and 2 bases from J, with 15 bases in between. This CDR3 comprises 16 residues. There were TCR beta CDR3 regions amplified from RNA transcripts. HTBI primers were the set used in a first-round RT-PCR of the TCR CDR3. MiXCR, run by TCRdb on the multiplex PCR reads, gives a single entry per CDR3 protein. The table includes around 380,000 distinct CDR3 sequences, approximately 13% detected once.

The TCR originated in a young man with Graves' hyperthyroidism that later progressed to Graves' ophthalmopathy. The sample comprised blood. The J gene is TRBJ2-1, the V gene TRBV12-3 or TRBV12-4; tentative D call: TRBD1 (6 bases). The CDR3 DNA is TGTGCCAGCAGTTCTAGGGGGTATAGAACCTACAATGAGCAGTTCTTC. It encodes CASSSRGYRTYNEQFF.